One sample yielded the 15 T cell receptor beta chains listed below, sequenced in a study of graft-versus-host responses after intestinal transplantation. Sequenced by immunoSEQ multiplex PCR; TCRdb stores in-frame clones only, minus some. Of 95,000 to 150,000 clones detected, around 93% appear once; the ten largest clones hold more than 0.1%. The antigens for these receptors are not known. Sample: unstimulated CD4+ T cells sorted from spleen or lymph node cells, taken before intestinal transplant. Receptors originate from a human donor who received an intestinal transplant.

This clone was seen once. V usage is TRBV29-1 and J usage is TRBJ2-5; D possibly corresponds to TRBD2 (5 bases). V was cut by 4 bases and J by 7 bases, with 13 bases left in between. CDR1 SQVTM and CDR2 ANQGSEA come from the germline V gene. This CDR3 comprises 12 residues. CDR3 amino acids: CSVVRVTGTQYF. Written as DNA, the CDR3 is TGCAGCGTTGTGAGGGTCACGGGGACCCAGTACTTC.

The chain couples TRBV2 to TRBJ1-4, with a possible D match to TRBD1 (6 bases). Per germline, CDR1 SNHLY and CDR2 FYNNEI. Trimming cost V 8 bases and J 3 bases, with 16 bases left between them. The CDR3 extends over 15 amino acids. CDR3 DNA: TGTGCCAGCGGAACAGGGTTCTCTTCTAATGAAAAACTGTTTTTT. The encoded protein is CASGTGFSSNEKLFF.

The rearrangement uses TRBV6-5 and TRBJ2-3; D not certain. The CDR3 runs 15 residues. V was clipped by 3 bases and J by 4 bases, with 14 bases between them. CDR1 is MNHEY and CDR2 is SVGAGI in the germline V gene. The CDR3 sequence: CASSYRGSSPDTQYF. The CDR3 nucleotides are TGTGCCAGCAGTTATCGAGGTAGCAGCCCAGATACGCAGTATTTT.

As for this clone: At one end, the junction sequence differs from germline, possibly due to a read error. The chain combines TRBV6-5 with TRBJ1-1; a possible D gene is TRBD1 (5 bases). The CDR3 contains 13 residues. The V gene's germline CDR1 is MNHEY and CDR2 SVGAGI. This chain's CDR3 is CASSWGRNIEAFF. CDR3 bases: TGTGCCAGCAGCTGGGGACGGAACATTGAAGCTTTCTTT.

The rearrangement joins TRBV7-3 to TRBJ1-1, with 9 bases lining up with TRBD1. V trimming: 7 bases; J trimming: 10 bases; junction bases outside the gene matches: 13. Looked up from germline, CDR1 is SGHTA and CDR2 is FQGTGA. This CDR3 spans 14 amino acids. In DNA, the CDR3 is TGTGCCAGCACCCTACAGGGGGGGACAGGGCGAGCTTTCTTT. Encoded protein: CASTLQGGTGRAFF.

A single count supports this clone. The CDR3 nucleotides are TGTGCCAGCAGTGAGGGGGGAAGTACGAGGAGGGAGCAGTACTTC. This gives the protein CASSEGGSTRREQYF. V usage is TRBV2 and J usage is TRBJ2-7; D may be TRBD2 (6 bases). From germline, CDR1 is SNHLY and CDR2 FYNNEI. V gave up 3 bases and J gave up 7 bases, with 19 bases separating them. The CDR3 sequence is 15 residues long.

This chain's CDR3 is CASNEGSGGLYEQYF. The CDR3 bases are TGTGCCAGCAACGAGGGGTCTGGGGGGCTCTACGAGCAGTACTTC. This chain links TRBV6-1 with TRBJ2-7; D possibly matches TRBD1 or TRBD2 (6 bases each). Trimming removed 7 bases at V and 3 bases at J, with 19 bases between. This CDR3 is built from 15 residues. Germline V gene data show CDR1 as MNHNS and CDR2 as SASEGT.

The chain employs TRBV7-9 and TRBJ2-1, with D perhaps matching TRBD2 (6 bases). V was clipped by 4 bases and J by 8 bases, with 15 bases between them. Germline V CDR1 and CDR2: SEHNR, FQNEAQ (reference sequence). CDR3 length: 14 amino acids. For the CDR3, the DNA is TGTGCCAGCAGCTCACAAGGACTATCGGATGAGCAGTTCTTC. The encoded protein is CASSSQGLSDEQFF.

In DNA form, the CDR3 reads TGTGCCAGCTCACCAGGCGTCCCTGTGGGAGAGACCCAGTACTTC. This sequence encodes CASSPGVPVGETQYF. The chain links TRBV18 to TRBJ2-5, with D uncertain. The CDR3 has 15 residues. Trimming took 2 bases from V and 4 from J, leaving 14 bases between them. Germline CDR1 reads KGHSH; CDR2 reads LQKENI.

The chain combines TRBV28 with TRBJ2-7, with a weak D call TRBD2 (6 bases). Germline CDR1 reads MDHEN; CDR2 reads SYDVKM. The CDR3 totals 13 residues. Trimming took 8 bases from V and 2 from J, leaving 13 bases between them. In nucleotides, the CDR3 is TGTGCCAGCCGGAGGGGAGTCGCCTACGAGCAGTACTTC. Translated, it gives CASRRGVAYEQYF. Full variable domain (rest looked up from reference TRBV28 and TRBJ2-7): DVKVTQSSRYLVKRTGEKVFLECVQDMDHENMFWYRQDPGLGLRLIYFSYDVKMKEKGDIPEGYSVSREKKERFSLILESASTNQTSMYLCASRRGVAYEQYFGPGTRLTVT.

This chain uses TRBV19 with TRBJ2-4; D tentatively reads TRBD1 or TRBD2 (5 bases each). This CDR3 has 16 residues. With 4 bases removed from V and 1 base from J, the gap between germline ends came to 14 bases. The germline V gene has CDR1 LNHDA and CDR2 SQIVND (reference sequence). DNA for the CDR3: TGTGCCAGTAGTAACCATAGTGGGGGTGCCAAAAACATTCAGTACTTC. This encodes CASSNHSGGAKNIQYF.

A word on this clone: Within the sample, other DNA sequences also encode this same CDR3. The genes are TRBV5-6 and TRBJ1-1; D is undetermined. Germline V gene sequence: CDR1 SGHDT, CDR2 YYEEEE. V lost 4 bases and J 2 bases, leaving 3 bases between the germline ends. CDR3 length equals 11 residues. CDR3 nucleotides: TGTGCCAGCAGCCTTAACACTGAAGCTTTCTTT. Its protein product is CASSLNTEAFF.

The chain has TRBV25-1 and TRBJ2-7; D possibly corresponds to TRBD2 (5 bases). Between the trimmed V and J ends, which lost 4 bases and 5 bases, there was a span of 15 bases. CDR1 is MGHDK and CDR2 is SYGVNS in the germline V gene. The CDR3 runs 14 residues. CDR3 bases: TGTGCCAGCAGTGCTTTGGGGAGTTTGGACGAGCAGTACTTC. Translating gives CASSALGSLDEQYF.

The chain recombines TRBV18 with TRBJ2-5, with D uncertain. The V gene lost 4 bases and the J gene lost 3 bases, with 15 bases spanning the gap. Germline lookup yields CDR1 KGHSH and CDR2 LQKENI. The CDR3 is made up of 15 amino acids. CDR3 nucleotides: TGTGCCAGCTCACAAAGGACGAATAGAAAAGAGACCCAGTACTTC. Encoded protein: CASSQRTNRKETQYF.

The chain links TRBV25-1 to TRBJ2-5, with a possible D match to TRBD2 (6 bases). The length of the CDR3 is 14 residues. Trimming stripped 1 base from V and 5 bases from J, with 11 bases between. Germline V CDR1 and CDR2: MGHDK, SYGVNS. CDR3: CASSELEGEETQYF. CDR3 in DNA: TGTGCCAGCAGTGAATTGGAGGGCGAGGAGACCCAGTACTTC. Using reference TRBV25-1 and TRBJ2-5 for the parts outside the CDR3, the full variable domain is EADIYQTPRYLVIGTGKKITLECSQTMGHDKMYWYQQDPGMELHLIHYSYGVNSTEKGDLSSESTVSRIRTEHFPLTLESARPSHTSQYLCASSELEGEETQYFGPGTRLLVL.